Shown below are 32 T cell receptor beta chains from a single sample sequenced in a study of T-cell memory formation after mild COVID-19. TCRdb reprocessed the 5' RACE reads with MiXCR, giving one entry per CDR3 protein. Of approximately 450,000 distinct CDR3 sequences listed, 18% are singletons. Sequenced sample: PBMCs or a T cell subset sorted from them (not recorded which). The origin of the receptors is an adult woman who had mild COVID-19 (a few samples of this study predate the infection). Cell type and time point are not known.

In this sample, this clonotype turned up a few times. V and J are TRBV12-3 or TRBV12-4 and TRBJ1-2, with D possibly being TRBD1 (6 bases). CDR3 length: 15 residues. The V gene lost 1 base and the J gene lost 0 bases, with 9 bases spanning the gap. CDR3 DNA: TGTGCCAGCAGTTTAGGGGGGGCCTCTAACTATGGCTACACCTTC. This sequence encodes CASSLGGASNYGYTF.

This clonotype was found a few times. The chain is built from TRBV20-1 and TRBJ1-2, with no clear D. Germline V gene sequence: CDR1 DFQATT, CDR2 SNEGSKA (reference sequence). CDR3 length equals 8 residues. CDR3 bases: TGCAGCGGGGTTGGCTACACCTTC. Amino acid sequence: CSGVGYTF.

This clonotype was picked up a small number of times. The genes are TRBV2 and TRBJ2-1; D ambiguous. The V end was cut by 7 bases, the J end by 0 bases, with 10 bases between. There are 14 residues in the CDR3. Germline V gene data show CDR1 as SNHLY and CDR2 as FYNNEI. In DNA, the CDR3 is TGTGCCAGCATGCCGGGTCTCTCCTACAATGAGCAGTTCTTC. It encodes CASMPGLSYNEQFF.

This clonotype appeared a few times. The J gene is TRBJ1-1, the V gene TRBV7-8; no reliable D call. The germline V gene has CDR1 SGHVS and CDR2 FQNEAQ. CDR3 size: 15 residues. V was trimmed by 0 bases and J by 1 base, leaving 9 bases between them. The CDR3 here is CASSLASRSNTEAFF. The CDR3 coding sequence is TGTGCCAGCAGCTTAGCGTCCAGATCGAACACTGAAGCTTTCTTT.

The chain carries TRBV4-1 and TRBJ2-1; TRBD1 matches 10 bases. The CDR3 covers 16 residues. V gave up 1 base and J gave up 4 bases; unmatched junction bases: 4. The germline CDR1 and CDR2 sequences are MGHRA and YSYEKL. CDR3 coding DNA: TGCGCCAGCAGCCAAGGTCGGGGACAGGGGTACAATGAGCAGTTCTTC. It encodes CASSQGRGQGYNEQFF.

The chain employs TRBV3-1 and TRBJ2-5; the match to TRBD2 covers 14 bases. The V gene end was trimmed by 8 bases and the J gene end by 11 bases; junction bases not matched to a gene: 16. CDR3 length: 16 amino acids. The germline V gene encodes CDR1 LGHDT and CDR2 YNNKEL (reference sequence). CDR3: CASRLTGGTSGGTQYF. CDR3 DNA: TGTGCCAGCCGCCTAACGGGAGGGACTAGCGGGGGAACACAGTACTTC.

The CDR3 DNA sequence: TGTGCCACCAGGGATGAACGGGCAGGGGGCTCCGGGGAGCTGTTTTTT. Protein: CATRDERAGGSGELFF. V gene TRBV15 combines with J gene TRBJ2-2; 8 bases align to TRBD1. The ends lost 6 bases at V and 6 bases at J; junction bases unmatched: 12. This CDR3 spans 16 amino acids. Germline V gene data show CDR1 as LNHNV and CDR2 as YYDKDF (reference sequence).

Ten or more counts support this clonotype. The chain carries TRBV28 and TRBJ2-7, with 8 positions matching TRBD1. Unmatched junction bases numbered 6, after V lost 10 bases and J lost 4 bases. The CDR3 extends over 12 amino acids. Germline V lookup: CDR1 MDHEN, CDR2 SYDVKM. CDR3 sequence (DNA): TGTGCCATCATGGGACAGGCGTACGAGCAGTACTTC. Residues: CAIMGQAYEQYF. Supplemented by reference TRBV28 and TRBJ2-7, the full variable domain reads DVKVTQSSRYLVKRTGEKVFLECVQDMDHENMFWYRQDPGLGLRLIYFSYDVKMKEKGDIPEGYSVSREKKERFSLILESASTNQTSMYLCAIMGQAYEQYFGPGTRLTVT.

The sample holds one count of this clonotype. The V and J genes are TRBV10-3 and TRBJ1-1; D uncertain. Trimming removed 10 bases at V and 0 bases at J, with 9 bases between. Germline V CDR1 and CDR2: ENHRY, SYGVKD. The CDR3 extends over 12 amino acids. CDR3 sequence reads: CATEGMNTEAFF. The DNA of the CDR3 is TGTGCCACCGAGGGCATGAACACTGAAGCTTTCTTT.

V is TRBV2 and J is TRBJ2-7; TRBD2 aligns across 8 bases. V was pared by 5 bases and J by 7 bases, with 19 bases of the junction left unmatched. The CDR3 sequence is 17 residues long. Germline V gene sequence: CDR1 SNHLY, CDR2 FYNNEI. The CDR3: CASSPTVAGLKVGEQYF. DNA of the CDR3: TGTGCCAGCAGTCCAACCGTAGCGGGATTGAAGGTGGGGGAGCAGTACTTC. The whole variable domain, remainder taken from reference TRBV2 and TRBJ2-7, is EPEVTQTPSHQVTQMGQEVILRCVPISNHLYFYWYRQILGQKVEFLVSFYNNEISEKSEIFDDQFSVERPDGSNFTLKIRSTKLEDSAMYFCASSPTVAGLKVGEQYFGPGTRLTVT.

This clonotype was counted only a few times. The CDR3 loop reads CASSLAGRGAGELFF. For the CDR3, the DNA is TGTGCCAGCAGCTTGGCCGGCAGGGGGGCCGGGGAGCTGTTTTTT. The chain couples TRBV5-4 to TRBJ2-2; TRBD1 might be the D (7 bases). The germline V gene has CDR1 SGHNT and CDR2 YYREEE (reference sequence). The V end was cut by 0 bases, the J end by 6 bases, with 12 bases between. This CDR3 has 15 amino acids. The full variable domain, with the rest looked up from reference TRBV5-4 and TRBJ2-2, is ETGVTQSPTHLIKTRGQQVTLRCSSQSGHNTVSWYQQALGQGPQFIFQYYREEENGRGNFPPRFSGLQFPNYSSELNVNALELDDSALYLCASSLAGRGAGELFFGEGSRLTVL.

This clonotype was picked up a small number of times. The chain combines TRBV5-1 with TRBJ2-7; D ambiguous. The germline gives CDR1 SGHRS, CDR2 YFSETQ. The CDR3 runs to 14 residues. V lost 4 bases, J lost 0 bases, and 11 bases lay in between. CDR3 nucleotide sequence: TGCGCCAGCAGCGCCCCCAGCGACTCCTACGAGCAGTACTTC. It specifies CASSAPSDSYEQYF.

J is TRBJ1-1 and V is TRBV27; 8 bases match TRBD1. Per the germline V gene, CDR1 is MNHEY and CDR2 is SMNVEV (reference sequence). V shed 2 bases and J 7 bases; nucleotides not matched to a gene: 3. The CDR3 loop spans 13 amino acids. DNA of the CDR3: TGTGCCAGCAGTTTAGACAGGGGCCGTGAAGCTTTCTTT. It encodes CASSLDRGREAFF.

This chain joins TRBV2 and TRBJ2-7; 11 bases align to TRBD2. V lost 7 bases, J lost 0 bases, and 5 bases stayed unmatched. The CDR3 spans 15 residues. CDR1 SNHLY and CDR2 FYNNEI come from the germline V gene. The CDR3 DNA sequence: TGTGCCAGCACCTACGGGACTAGCGGCTCCTACGAGCAGTACTTC. Its translation is CASTYGTSGSYEQYF.

This chain uses TRBV10-3 with TRBJ2-5; 12 nucleotides align to TRBD2. The germline V gene encodes CDR1 ENHRY and CDR2 SYGVKD. The CDR3 is 15 residues long. Losses at the gene ends were 3 bases for V and 2 bases for J; bases not matched to a gene: 1. Here the CDR3 reads CAISDGLAGQETQYF. In DNA form, the CDR3 reads TGTGCCATCAGTGACGGACTAGCGGGGCAAGAGACCCAGTACTTC.

V is TRBV30 and J is TRBJ1-1; TRBD1 aligns across 7 bases. The CDR3 spans 13 residues. The J segment lost 11 bases and the V segment lost 0 bases, leaving 9 bases of the junction unmatched. Per germline, CDR1 GTSNPN and CDR2 SVGIG (reference sequence). CDR3 sequence (DNA): TGTGCCTGGAGTGTGACAGGGACGGGTGCGGCTTTCTTT. As protein: CAWSVTGTGAAFF.

The chain links TRBV24-1 to TRBJ2-2, with a tentative D call TRBD1 (6 bases). This CDR3 contains 14 residues. Germline CDR1 reads KGHDR; CDR2 reads SFDVKD. V was cut by 4 bases and J by 3 bases, with 8 bases left in between. CDR3 residues: CATSERQDTGELFF. CDR3 in DNA: TGTGCCACCAGTGAGCGACAGGACACCGGGGAGCTGTTTTTT.

The chain uses TRBV6-1 and TRBJ1-4; maybe TRBD1 (6 bases). CDR1 is MNHNS, CDR2 SASEGT, per germline. Deletions cut 8 bases from V and 5 bases from J, with 15 bases between. This CDR3 contains 14 residues. The CDR3 sequence: CASRPGDKNEKLFF. As DNA, the CDR3 is TGTGCCAGCCGACCCGGGGACAAGAATGAAAAACTGTTTTTT.

The CDR3 region is CASSPWGSSSYNEQFF. The DNA of the CDR3 is TGTGCCAGCAGCCCATGGGGGAGTAGTTCCTACAATGAGCAGTTCTTC. The V and J genes are TRBV7-8 and TRBJ2-1; D may correspond to TRBD1 or TRBD2 (5 bases each). This CDR3 spans 16 amino acids. Germline values: CDR1 SGHVS, CDR2 FQNEAQ. Between the trimmed V and J ends, which lost 5 bases and 1 base, there was a span of 15 bases. The full variable domain, its missing parts supplied by reference TRBV7-8 and TRBJ2-1, is GAGVSQSPRYKVAKRGQDVALRCDPISGHVSLFWYQQALGQGPEFLTYFQNEAQLDKSGLPSDRFFAERPEGSVSTLKIQRTQQEDSAVYLCASSPWGSSSYNEQFFGPGTRLTVL.

This clonotype was seen a handful of times. The V and J genes are TRBV6-6 and TRBJ1-2; no clear D. The V gene lost 8 bases and the J gene lost 6 bases, with 22 bases spanning the gap. Germline CDR1 reads MNHNY; CDR2 reads SVGAGI (reference sequence). The CDR3 contains 15 residues. The CDR3 nucleotides are TGTGCCAGCTCCTTAGTGGGTAGGAGCCCGGATGGCTACACCTTC. Amino acid sequence: CASSLVGRSPDGYTF.

The gene calls are TRBV2 and TRBJ2-1; tentatively, D is TRBD1 or TRBD2 (5 bases each). This CDR3 is built from 16 residues. Germline-derived CDR1 and CDR2 are SNHLY and FYNNEI. Trimming removed 6 bases from V and 2 bases from J, with 17 bases in between. Written as DNA, the CDR3 is TGTGCCAGCAGCCAAGTCCGGGACGGGACCTACAATGAGCAGTTCTTC. It encodes CASSQVRDGTYNEQFF.

The rearrangement joins TRBV7-2 to TRBJ1-1; D might be TRBD1 (5 bases). V dropped 1 base and J dropped 4 bases, with 13 bases sitting between them. Germline V gene sequence: CDR1 SGHTA, CDR2 FQGNSA. The CDR3 has 15 amino acids. The CDR3 region has the DNA TGTGCCAGCAGCTTAGAGGGCAGGGCCCTCACTGAAGCTTTCTTT. It encodes CASSLEGRALTEAFF.

J is TRBJ1-6 and V is TRBV5-5; maybe TRBD1 (6 bases). Trimming shortened V by 7 bases and J by 7 bases, and 12 bases separated the two germline ends. Germline lookup yields CDR1 SGHKS and CDR2 YYEKEE (reference sequence). The CDR3 runs to 13 residues. This CDR3 reads CASQGGYNSPLHF. Here the CDR3 DNA reads TGTGCCAGCCAAGGGGGTTACAATTCACCCCTCCACTTT.

The chain combines TRBV20-1 with TRBJ2-2, with 7 bases lining up with TRBD2. Germline V gene lookup returns CDR1 DFQATT and CDR2 SNEGSKA (reference sequence). CDR3 length: 16 residues. V lost 0 bases to trimming and J lost 2 bases; unmatched junction nucleotides: 6. CDR3 in amino acids: CSARDRGERNTGELFF. DNA of the CDR3: TGCAGTGCTAGAGATCGGGGGGAAAGAAACACCGGGGAGCTGTTTTTT.

In this sample, this clonotype turned up a few times. This chain connects TRBV5-1 to TRBJ1-5; D not resolved. Germline CDR1 reads SGHRS; CDR2 reads YFSETQ. V was trimmed by 3 bases and J by 0 bases, leaving 16 bases between them. This CDR3 has 17 residues. The CDR3 DNA follows: TGCGCCAGCAGCTCCTTTCGAGAATTAAATAGCAATCAGCCCCAGCATTTT. This encodes CASSSFRELNSNQPQHF.

The chain carries TRBV5-1 and TRBJ1-2; D remains ambiguous. Germline CDR1 reads SGHRS; CDR2 reads YFSETQ. There are 14 residues in the CDR3. Deletions cut 5 bases from V and 3 bases from J, with 14 bases between. CDR3 in DNA: TGCGCCAGCAGTCGTGGGAGATCTGACTATGGCTACACCTTC. It yields the protein CASSRGRSDYGYTF.

The V gene is TRBV7-9, the J gene TRBJ2-1, with a weak D call TRBD2 (5 bases). Germline V lookup: CDR1 SEHNR, CDR2 FQNEAQ (reference sequence). V lost 8 bases and J lost 8, with 10 bases in between. This CDR3 is 11 amino acids long. In nucleotides, the CDR3 is TGTGCCAGCGCCCTGGGAGATGAGCAGTTCTTC. It codes for CASALGDEQFF.

The chain has TRBV3-1 and TRBJ2-3; either TRBD1 or TRBD2 may fit D (6 bases each). The V end lost 4 bases, the J end lost 5 bases, and 16 bases lay between the germline ends. Germline CDR1 LGHDT, CDR2 YNNKEL (reference sequence). This CDR3 has 15 amino acids. DNA for the CDR3: TGTGCCAGCAGCCGCGGGACACCTCTTGAAGATACGCAGTATTTT. It encodes CASSRGTPLEDTQYF.

This clonotype was seen at least ten times. The V gene is TRBV4-3, the J gene TRBJ2-3; 8 nucleotides agree with TRBD2. Looked up from germline, CDR1 is LGHNA and CDR2 is YSLEER. Trimming took 1 base from V and 1 from J; bases not matched to a gene: 7. This CDR3 spans 17 amino acids. The CDR3 protein is CASSQGFSGTGTDTQYF. CDR3 in DNA: TGCGCCAGCAGCCAAGGGTTTAGCGGGACGGGCACAGATACGCAGTATTTT.

The J gene is TRBJ2-5, the V gene TRBV18, with TRBD2 matching 7 bases. CDR1 is KGHSH and CDR2 is LQKENI in the germline V gene. This CDR3 is 15 amino acids long. V gave up 4 bases and J gave up 6 bases; unmatched junction bases: 11. This CDR3 reads CASSLGGSGLKTQYF. Here the CDR3 DNA reads TGTGCCAGCTCACTAGGCGGGAGTGGCCTCAAGACCCAGTACTTC.

This chain uses TRBV29-1 with TRBJ2-5, with D uncertain. This CDR3 region has 11 residues. The V end lost 7 bases, the J end lost 2 bases, and 8 bases lay between the germline ends. CDR1 is SQVTM, CDR2 ANQGSEA, per germline. CDR3 region: CSGRMQETQYF. CDR3 nucleotides: TGCAGCGGTCGGATGCAAGAGACCCAGTACTTC.

V gene TRBV4-1 combines with J gene TRBJ2-2, with no clear D. Trimming left V 3 bases short and J 1 base short, with 9 bases between. The CDR3 totals 15 residues. From germline, CDR1 is MGHRA and CDR2 YSYEKL. DNA for the CDR3: TGCGCCAGCAGCCACAGACCGATGAACACCGGGGAGCTGTTTTTT. As protein: CASSHRPMNTGELFF.